Sequencing of this T cell receptor beta chain was carried out in a study of immune cell composition in non-small cell lung cancer. The study, taken as a whole, reports: Lung squamous cell carcinoma tumours had significantly higher top 10 clone scores and productive clonality than lung adenocarcinoma. Squamous carcinomas (roughly 80%) more often had tumour-associated clones >0.5% than adenocarcinomas (roughly 33%).

Produced via immunoSEQ multiplex PCR; TCRdb's table is partial and in-frame only. This table has about 4,900 clones, roughly 80% appearing once. This clone appeared once. Its cognate antigen is unknown. The CDR3 contains 15 residues. CDR1 SGHDT and CDR2 YYEEEE come from the germline V gene. Deletions cut 1 base from V and 0 bases from J, with 10 bases between. Sequenced material: lung tumor tissue. This sequence was found in a human donor with non-small cell lung cancer. This rearrangement joins TRBV5-6 to TRBJ2-5, with D perhaps TRBD1 (6 bases). In DNA form, the CDR3 reads TGTGCCAGCAGCTTGCTTCAGGGGTACCAAGAGACCCAGTACTTC. Protein: CASSLLQGYQETQYF.